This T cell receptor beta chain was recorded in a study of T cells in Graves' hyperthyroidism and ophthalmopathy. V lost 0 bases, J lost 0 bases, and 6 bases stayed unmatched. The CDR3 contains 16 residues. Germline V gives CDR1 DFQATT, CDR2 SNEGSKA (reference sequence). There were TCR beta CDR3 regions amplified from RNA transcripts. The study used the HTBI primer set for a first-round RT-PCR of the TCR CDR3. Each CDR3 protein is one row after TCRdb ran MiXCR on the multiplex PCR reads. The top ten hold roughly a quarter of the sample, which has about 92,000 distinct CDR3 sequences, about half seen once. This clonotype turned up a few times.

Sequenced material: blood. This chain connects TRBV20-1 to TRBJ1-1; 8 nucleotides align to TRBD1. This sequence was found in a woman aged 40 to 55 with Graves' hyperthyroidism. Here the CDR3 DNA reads TGCAGTGCTAGAGAGGGGACAGGTAAAATGAACACTGAAGCTTTCTTT. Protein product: CSAREGTGKMNTEAFF.